A single sample gave rise to the 18 T cell receptor beta chains below, sequenced in a study of CD8 T cells in ankylosing spondylitis. TCRdb processed the 5' RACE reads anew with MiXCR; each CDR3 protein has one entry. The sample has approximately 350,000 distinct CDR3 sequences, roughly 20% seen once. Sequencing was carried out using blood, either unsorted or a sorted T cell fraction (not recorded which). The receptors were gathered from a male donor with ankylosing spondylitis or in good health (not recorded which).

This clonotype was recorded a few times. V is TRBV12-3 or TRBV12-4 and J is TRBJ1-1; the D is unclear. Trimming cost V 6 bases and J 6 bases, with 20 bases left between them. The CDR3 loop spans 15 amino acids. CDR3 region: CASSPPNGPGPEAFF. DNA of the CDR3: TGTGCCAGCAGCCCACCGAATGGACCGGGCCCTGAAGCTTTCTTT.

This clonotype was seen only a few times. The V and J genes are TRBV20-1 and TRBJ2-1; D assignment may be TRBD1 or TRBD2 (6 bases each). CDR3 length equals 14 residues. Per the germline V gene, CDR1 is DFQATT and CDR2 is SNEGSKA (reference sequence). The V end lost 5 bases, the J end lost 10 bases, and 21 bases lay between the germline ends. The CDR3 DNA sequence: TGCAGTGCTCCGGGGGCGGCAGGGCGACGAGAGCAGTTCTTC. Encoded protein: CSAPGAAGRREQFF.

In DNA form, the CDR3 reads TGTGCCAGCAGCCTGAAAAGTGGTGAGCAGTTCTTC. It is translated as CASSLKSGEQFF. The V and J genes are TRBV7-6 and TRBJ2-1; no definite D call. Trimming shortened V by 5 bases and J by 9 bases, and 11 bases separated the two germline ends. CDR1 is SGHVS, CDR2 FNYEAQ, per germline. The CDR3 length is 12 residues.

Only a few counts were recorded for this clonotype. The rearrangement links TRBV5-1 to TRBJ2-1; D is undetermined. The V end lost 0 bases, the J end lost 4 bases, and 11 bases lay between the germline ends. The CDR3 sequence is 15 residues long. Germline V CDR1 and CDR2: SGHRS, YFSETQ. The DNA for the CDR3 is TGCGCCAGCAGCTTGGAACCCGATGCATACAATGAGCAGTTCTTC. It is translated as CASSLEPDAYNEQFF.

This clonotype has ten or more counts. The chain's CDR3 is CASSYWVDQGDGGGYTF. CDR3 in DNA: TGTGCCAGCAGTTACTGGGTGGACCAGGGGGATGGTGGCGGCTACACCTTC. The chain links TRBV6-5 to TRBJ1-2; 7 nucleotides align to TRBD1. The CDR3 contains 17 residues. Trimming took 1 base from V and 8 from J; bases not matched to a gene: 16. Germline V gene lookup returns CDR1 MNHEY and CDR2 SVGAGI.

This clonotype was observed a few times. The chain has TRBV11-1 and TRBJ2-1, with 9 bases fitting TRBD2. CDR3 length: 18 amino acids. With V trimmed by 4 bases and J by 2 bases, 12 bases remained unmatched. CDR1 SGHAT and CDR2 FQDESV come from the germline V gene (reference sequence). The chain's CDR3 is CASSSGWAGGLTYNEQFF. In nucleotides, the CDR3 is TGTGCCAGCAGCTCAGGATGGGCGGGGGGGCTTACCTACAATGAGCAGTTCTTC.

V and J are TRBV12-3 or TRBV12-4 and TRBJ1-6; a possible D gene is TRBD1 (5 bases). The ends were cut back, 3 bases at V and 11 bases at J, with 14 bases in the middle. This CDR3 is built from 14 residues. This CDR3 reads CASSFSGPQTPLHF. DNA of the CDR3: TGTGCCAGCAGTTTTTCAGGGCCCCAGACACCCCTCCACTTT.

This CDR3 reads CASSLKRRVAETQYF. CDR3 bases: TGTGCCAGCAGCTTAAAAAGGAGGGTGGCGGAGACCCAGTACTTC. The rearrangement uses TRBV7-3 and TRBJ2-5; maybe TRBD2 (6 bases). This CDR3 comprises 15 residues. Trimming removed 1 base from V and 5 bases from J, with 14 bases in between. The germline V gene encodes CDR1 SGHTA and CDR2 FQGTGA.

This chain uses TRBV29-1 with TRBJ2-1; 11 bases are shared with TRBD1. Trimming removed 8 bases from V and 8 bases from J; junction bases left unmatched: 11. The CDR3 covers 14 residues. The germline gives CDR1 SQVTM, CDR2 ANQGSEA. In DNA, the CDR3 is TGCAGCACCCCCGGGACAGGGGGAGGGGATGAGCAGTTCTTC. Protein sequence: CSTPGTGGGDEQFF.

This clonotype was observed a few times. J is TRBJ2-7 and V is TRBV29-1; tentatively, D is TRBD1 or TRBD2 (5 bases each). V lost 0 bases and J 0 bases, leaving 12 bases between the germline ends. CDR1 is SQVTM and CDR2 is ANQGSEA in the germline V gene. The CDR3 has 15 amino acids. The CDR3 here is CSVEDTRDGSYEQYF. The CDR3 bases are TGCAGCGTTGAAGATACAAGGGACGGCTCCTACGAGCAGTACTTC.

This clonotype was counted only a few times. The chain joins TRBV12-3 or TRBV12-4 to TRBJ2-2; 9 bases are a match to TRBD1. This CDR3 is 15 amino acids long. V shed 6 bases and J 8 bases; nucleotides not matched to a gene: 10. The CDR3 is CASREGTGQAGELFF. DNA of the CDR3: TGTGCCAGCAGGGAGGGGACAGGGCAAGCGGGGGAGCTGTTTTTT.

This clonotype was observed at least ten times. CDR3: CSVRLAGGAYNEQFF. CDR3 DNA sequence: TGCAGCGTGCGACTAGCGGGGGGCGCTTACAATGAGCAGTTCTTC. The chain links TRBV29-1 to TRBJ2-1; 13 positions agree with TRBD2. CDR1 is SQVTM and CDR2 is ANQGSEA in the germline V gene. The CDR3 has 15 residues. V shed 6 bases, J shed 4 bases, and the junction held 6 bases outside the gene matches.

This clonotype was detected only once. The chain is built from TRBV28 and TRBJ2-7, with D hard to call. Per germline, CDR1 MDHEN and CDR2 SYDVKM. With 6 bases removed from V and 2 bases from J, the gap between germline ends came to 14 bases. There are 14 residues in the CDR3. The CDR3 here is CASSPLGIPYEQYF. CDR3 coding DNA: TGTGCCAGCAGCCCTTTAGGGATTCCCTACGAGCAGTACTTC.

The rearrangement links TRBV20-1 to TRBJ2-5; the D gene is possibly TRBD1 (5 bases). The CDR3 runs 14 residues. Per the germline V gene, CDR1 is DFQATT and CDR2 is SNEGSKA (reference sequence). The V and J ends lost 3 bases and 5 bases respectively, with 16 bases between them. CDR3 amino acids: CSARGPGLAETQYF. CDR3 nucleotide sequence: TGCAGTGCTAGGGGGCCCGGCCTCGCGGAGACCCAGTACTTC.

The chain links TRBV27 to TRBJ2-7; 11 bases align to TRBD2. CDR3 length: 15 amino acids. The V gene's germline CDR1 is MNHEY and CDR2 SMNVEV (reference sequence). Unmatched junction bases numbered 5, after V lost 6 bases and J lost 1 base. DNA for the CDR3: TGTGCCAGCAGACCCCTAGCGGGGGGTTCCTACGAGCAGTACTTC. Protein product: CASRPLAGGSYEQYF.

The V call is TRBV10-3, the J call TRBJ2-5; TRBD2 matches at 16 bases. The CDR3 runs to 18 residues. CDR1 and CDR2 from the germline V gene are ENHRY and SYGVKD. V trimming: 3 bases; J trimming: 4 bases; junction bases outside the gene matches: 8. The CDR3 here is CAISEPGLAGGRGETQYF. The CDR3 DNA sequence: TGTGCCATCAGTGAACCGGGACTAGCGGGGGGGCGCGGAGAGACCCAGTACTTC.

This clonotype was seen only a few times. DNA of the CDR3: TGCGCCAGCAGCTCACTACAGGGGATAAACACTGAAGCTTTCTTT. It yields the protein CASSSLQGINTEAFF. The gene calls are TRBV5-1 and TRBJ1-1; 7 bases match TRBD1. CDR3 length equals 15 residues. Germline trimming cut 3 bases from V and 2 bases from J; bases unmatched to any gene: 7. CDR1 and CDR2 from the germline V gene are SGHRS and YFSETQ.

There are a few counts of this clonotype. The rearrangement links TRBV10-3 to TRBJ1-4; the D gene is possibly TRBD1 (5 bases). This CDR3 contains 15 residues. Germline assignment: CDR1 ENHRY and CDR2 SYGVKD. With 2 bases removed from V and 0 bases from J, the gap between germline ends came to 7 bases. CDR3 bases: TGTGCCATCAGTGAGGACAGTACAACTAATGAAAAACTGTTTTTT. Its translation is CAISEDSTTNEKLFF.